Included here is one TCR beta chain sequence, with context. The antigen is not known. These data originate in a study of CD4 T cells in relation to SARS-CoV-2 and coronaviruses. On the study more broadly: The restricting HLA molecule for shared crossreactive spike epitopes was mapped.

This table comes from immunoSEQ multiplex PCR, and its TCRdb copy is limited to in-frame clones, with some not included. The sample yields approximately 17,000 clones, 82% seen once. The unexposed donors gave CD4+ T cells in 2011-2018, prior to COVID-19. After ten to eleven days of culture, CD4+ T cells were isolated. This clonotype was sampled from a human donor in good health. Sequencing was performed on CD4+ T cells from PBMCs, cultured in vitro.

The CDR3 nucleotides are TGTGCCAGCAGTTACTCGGGGATACTGGATACGCAGTATTTT. It codes for CASSYSGILDTQYF. The chain recombines TRBV27 with TRBJ2-3, with D perhaps TRBD2 (5 bases). V lost 4 bases, J lost 6 bases, and 14 bases lay in between. Germline CDR1 and CDR2: MNHEY and SMNVEV (reference sequence). This CDR3 comprises 14 residues.